This note documents a single TCR beta chain sequence. Its antigen has not been determined. One base away there is no much larger clone; base qualities are not given. The CDR3 sequence holds 17 residues, the cysteine and phenylalanine included. Only the CDR3 DNA stays, 51 bases, in frame from base 1. Trimming at the junction amounts to 6 bases on V and 4 bases on J, and the germline ends lie 21 bases apart. The germline V gene (reference sequence) sets CDR1 to LNHDA and CDR2 to SQIVND. The sample comes from a study of CD8 T cells in Susac syndrome (dated by TCRdb to about 2019). For the study in its entirety: The study used repertoire sequencing to test whether antigen drove CD8+ T cell activation and differentiation in Susac syndrome. Paper-wide results and their limitations: The study acknowledged that relatively few individuals were included in the TCR sequencing and HLA analysis.

High-throughput TCR beta sequencing profiled peripheral blood CD8+ and CD4+ T cells from healthy donors, Susac syndrome patients and multiple sclerosis patients. The multiple sclerosis controls were treatment-naive patients whose relapsing-remitting disease, either stable or active, fulfilled the revised McDonald criteria. Bulk CD8+ and CD4+ T cells were purified magnetically by negative isolation, whereas CD8+ TEMRA cells were enriched by FACS. Blood was drawn into EDTA tubes, processed within 24 hours, and PBMCs were isolated by density gradient centrifugation. PBMCs intended for TCR sequencing were cryopreserved in liquid nitrogen and were subsequently thawed in a 37 degrees C water bath. Purity of sorted or isolated CD4+, CD8+ and CD8+ TEMRA cells was at least 90%. RNA was extracted using the RNeasy kit, and about 0.45 to 1 microgram was reverse transcribed with random hexamers. The immunoSEQ multiplex PCR assay, which covers 54 Vbeta and 13 Jbeta segments, was used to amplify TCR beta CDR3 regions. Bias from PCR amplification was corrected by using a synthetic template baseline for primer optimization and for computational correction. On the study's bioinformatics: Reads were assigned to V, D and J genes according to IMGT and analyzed in immunoSEQ Analyzer, with only productive sequences retained. To calculate clonality, Shannon entropy was normalized by log2 of the number of productive unique sequences and then subtracted from one. For each patient and control, public and private clones were evaluated within the 100 most prevalent clones. A clone was defined as Susac-specific if it was absent from the healthy and MS cohorts, from about a thousand published viral clones and from other ImmuneACCESS disease sequences. TCRdb passed the public sequencing reads through fastp at Q25 and MiXCR, retaining productive beta sequences. Rows are unified per CDR3 protein, each entry keeping the most common DNA and genes. The V and J calls were determined by TCRdb, not by the authors. Within this sample are roughly 200,000 distinct CDR3 sequences, with around 95% of them counted one time only. The leading ten clones occupy more than 0.09% of the sample.

The sample comprised CD4+ T cells from PBMCs. The V gene is TRBV19 and the J gene is TRBJ2-2; the D gene could be TRBD1 or TRBD2, each one agreeing over 6 bases. This receptor was taken from a human donor with multiple sclerosis. The CDR3 here reads CASRGALGRTGTGELFF. Here is the DNA: TGTGCCAGTAGGGGGGCTTTGGGGAGGACTGGCACCGGGGAGCTGTTTTTT.